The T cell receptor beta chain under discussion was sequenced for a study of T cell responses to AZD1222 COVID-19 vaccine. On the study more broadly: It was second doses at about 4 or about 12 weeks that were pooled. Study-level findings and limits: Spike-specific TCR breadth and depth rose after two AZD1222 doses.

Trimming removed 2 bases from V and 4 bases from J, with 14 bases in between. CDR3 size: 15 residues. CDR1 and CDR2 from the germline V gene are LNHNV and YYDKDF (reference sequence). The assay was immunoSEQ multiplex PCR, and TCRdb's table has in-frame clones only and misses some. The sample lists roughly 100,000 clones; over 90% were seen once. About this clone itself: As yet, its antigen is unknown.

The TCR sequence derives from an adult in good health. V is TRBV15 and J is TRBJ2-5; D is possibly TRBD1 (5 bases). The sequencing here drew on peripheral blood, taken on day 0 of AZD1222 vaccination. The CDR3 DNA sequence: TGTGCCACCAGCAGATATCGTACAGGCGGAGAGACCCAGTACTTC. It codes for CATSRYRTGGETQYF.